The sequence of this T cell receptor (beta chain) was determined in a study of CD8+ T cells in alopecia areata. This clone has more than one count but fewer than ten. Documented treatment: oral pan-JAK inhibitor, 5-10 mg twice daily. Sequencing relied on a cDNA template that was reverse transcribed from extracted RNA. Sequencing used immunoSEQ multiplex PCR; TCRdb keeps in-frame clones, though not all of them. The sample lists roughly 200,000 clones; about 53% were seen once. The CDR3 loop spans 13 amino acids. In germline, CDR1 is SQVTM, CDR2 ANQGSEA. With 5 bases removed from V and 5 bases from J, the gap between germline ends came to 13 bases.

This sequence joins TRBV29-1 and TRBJ2-1; D might be TRBD2 (6 bases). The sample in question was CD8+ T cells sorted from blood, obtained at week 24, from a patient treated with tofacitinib. This TCR derives from a human donor with alopecia areata. The CDR3 region has the DNA TGCAGCGTTTATGGAGGGAAAGACAATGAGCAGTTCTTC. As protein: CSVYGGKDNEQFF.